The 15 T cell receptor beta chains listed next were all sequenced from one sample in a study of blood T cell repertoires in COVID-19. Only in-frame clones appear in the TCRdb table, and some are missing; sequencing was by immunoSEQ multiplex PCR. The sample holds 100,000 to 120,000 clones, roughly 76% seen once. The specimen was peripheral blood. These receptors originate from a woman in her sixties or seventies with acute or convalescent COVID-19.

The chain joins TRBV3-1 (or the pseudogene TRBV3-2) to TRBJ2-7; 8 nucleotides line up with TRBD1. J was trimmed by 2 bases and V by 3 bases; bases with no gene match: 0. The CDR3 contains 13 residues. Germline loops: CDR1 LGHDT, CDR2 YNNKEL (reference sequence). The CDR3 DNA follows: TGTGCCAGCAGCCAGGACAGGGCCTACGAGCAGTACTTC. Amino acids: CASSQDRAYEQYF.

This chain joins TRBV19 and TRBJ1-2; possibly TRBD1 for D (6 bases). The CDR3 has 14 amino acids. CDR1 LNHDA and CDR2 SQIVND come from the germline V gene (reference sequence). Trimming took 1 base from V and 4 from J, leaving 10 bases between them. CDR3: CASSIGQESYGYTF. CDR3 DNA: TGTGCCAGTAGTATAGGACAGGAGTCCTATGGCTACACCTTC.

The chain recombines TRBV7-2 with TRBJ1-6; maybe TRBD1 (5 bases). Germline V gives CDR1 SGHTA, CDR2 FQGNSA. This CDR3 has 14 amino acids. V was cut by 3 bases and J by 7 bases, with 10 bases left in between. CDR3 sequence: CASSFDAGNSPLHF. The DNA of the CDR3 is TGTGCCAGCAGCTTTGACGCAGGGAATTCACCCCTCCACTTT.

CDR3 in amino acids: CASSPQGGGPGTGELFF. The DNA for the CDR3 is TGTGCCAGCTCACCACAAGGCGGAGGGCCGGGGACCGGGGAGCTGTTTTTT. The genes are TRBV18 and TRBJ2-2; D may be TRBD2 (6 bases). Looked up from germline, CDR1 is KGHSH and CDR2 is LQKENI. The CDR3 loop spans 17 amino acids. Deletions cut 1 base from V and 5 bases from J, with 17 bases between.

The chain employs TRBV6-2 or TRBV6-3 and TRBJ2-3, with TRBD2 matching over 8 bases. The CDR3 totals 16 residues. V was clipped by 2 bases and J by 3 bases; unmatched bases: 7. Germline CDR1 MNHEY, CDR2 SVGEGT. CDR3 loop: CASSYPAGVATDTQYF. The CDR3 DNA reads TGTGCCAGCAGTTACCCAGCGGGAGTTGCGACAGATACGCAGTATTTT.

V and J are TRBV28 and TRBJ2-2, with 8 positions matching TRBD1. The CDR3 length is 16 residues. CDR1 and CDR2 from the germline V gene are MDHEN and SYDVKM. The J segment lost 0 bases and the V segment lost 3 bases, leaving 3 bases of the junction unmatched. The DNA of the CDR3 is TGTGCCAGCAGTTTTTCACAGGGGGCGAACACCGGGGAGCTGTTTTTT. Its protein product is CASSFSQGANTGELFF.

The CDR3 nucleotides are TGCGCCAGCAGCCAAGATGGGCCAGCCCTGAACACTGAAGCTTTCTTT. Protein sequence: CASSQDGPALNTEAFF. V is TRBV4-3 and J is TRBJ1-1; D uncertain. CDR3 length: 16 amino acids. The germline gives CDR1 LGHNA, CDR2 YSLEER. V was shortened by 0 bases and J by 0 bases, with 11 bases between the two germline ends.

The table lists this clone with a count of one. V usage is TRBV19 and J usage is TRBJ2-2, with 8 nucleotides matching TRBD2. This CDR3 is built from 16 residues. Germline V CDR1 and CDR2: LNHDA, SQIVND (reference sequence). Trimming cost V 3 bases and J 0 bases; bases outside gene matches: 3. CDR3 bases: TGTGCCAGTAGTATTTTAGCGGGATCGAACACCGGGGAGCTGTTTTTT. Its protein product is CASSILAGSNTGELFF.

The V gene is TRBV2, the J gene TRBJ1-2; TRBD1 agrees at 9 bases. Germline lookup yields CDR1 SNHLY and CDR2 FYNNEI. V dropped 2 bases and J dropped 7; count of bases not matched to a gene: 8. There are 15 residues in the CDR3. CDR3 protein: CASSESLTGGIGYTF. CDR3 DNA sequence: TGTGCCAGCAGTGAATCCCTCACAGGGGGCATTGGCTACACCTTC.

This clone was observed a single time. The V and J genes are TRBV28 and TRBJ1-3, with TRBD1 matching 7 bases. The J segment lost 4 bases and the V segment lost 6 bases, leaving 15 bases of the junction unmatched. The germline V gene has CDR1 MDHEN and CDR2 SYDVKM. The CDR3 runs 17 residues. The CDR3 region is CASRPSTGPRSGNTIYF. In DNA form, the CDR3 reads TGTGCCAGCAGACCTTCGACAGGGCCCCGCTCGGGAAACACCATATATTTT.

The chain is built from TRBV7-2 and TRBJ1-5; no clear D. CDR1 and CDR2 from the germline V gene are SGHTA and FQGNSA. The CDR3 is 14 amino acids. V was clipped by 2 bases and J by 2 bases, with 7 bases between them. The CDR3 DNA follows: TGTGCCAGCAGCTTACTCGCAGGCAATCAGCCCCAGCATTTT. This translates into CASSLLAGNQPQHF. The full variable domain, in which reference TRBV7-2 and TRBJ1-5 provide the parts outside the CDR3, is GAGVSQSPSNKVTEKGKDVELRCDPISGHTALYWYRQSLGQGLEFLIYFQGNSAPDKSGLPSDRFSAERTGGSVSTLTIQRTQQEDSAVYLCASSLLAGNQPQHFGDGTRLSIL.

The rearrangement uses TRBV7-2 and TRBJ1-1; D gene uncertain. The CDR3 has 16 residues. CDR1 is SGHTA and CDR2 is FQGNSA in the germline V gene. V lost 0 bases and J lost 4, with 15 bases in between. CDR3 nucleotide sequence: TGTGCCAGCAGCTTAGCGGCCTCTCAAGGAGGCACTGAAGCTTTCTTT. This gives the protein CASSLAASQGGTEAFF.

A note on this clone: The same CDR3 can be traced to other DNA sequences in this sample. The rearrangement links TRBV9 to TRBJ2-1, with TRBD2 matching over 10 bases. Trimming removed 4 bases from V and 4 bases from J; junction bases left unmatched: 8. The CDR3 runs to 16 residues. CDR1 and CDR2 from the germline V gene are SGDLS and YYNGEE. CDR3 nucleotides: TGTGCCAGCAGCCCACGGACTAGCGGAATTTACAATGAGCAGTTCTTC. It is translated as CASSPRTSGIYNEQFF.

V gene TRBV14 combines with J gene TRBJ1-1; 11 bases line up with TRBD1. With 4 bases clipped from V and 4 bases from J, the junction kept 5 bases outside the gene matches. Germline lookup yields CDR1 SGHDN and CDR2 FVKESK. There are 15 residues in the CDR3. The CDR3 DNA reads TGTGCCAGCAGCCCGGACAGGGGGCTTGGCACTGAAGCTTTCTTT. Amino acids: CASSPDRGLGTEAFF. Filled out from reference TRBV14 and TRBJ1-1, the complete variable domain reads EAGVTQFPSHSVIEKGQTVTLRCDPISGHDNLYWYRRVMGKEIKFLLHFVKESKQDESGMPNNRFLAERTGGTYSTLKVQPAELEDSGVYFCASSPDRGLGTEAFFGQGTRLTVV.

V and J are TRBV28 and TRBJ2-7; D call uncertain. CDR1 is MDHEN, CDR2 SYDVKM, per germline. This CDR3 comprises 13 residues. V was cut by 3 bases and J by 3 bases, with 9 bases left in between. The CDR3 reads CASSFRNFYEQYF. The CDR3 nucleotides are TGTGCCAGCAGTTTCCGTAACTTCTACGAGCAGTACTTC. The whole variable domain, filled in from reference TRBV28 and TRBJ2-7, reads DVKVTQSSRYLVKRTGEKVFLECVQDMDHENMFWYRQDPGLGLRLIYFSYDVKMKEKGDIPEGYSVSREKKERFSLILESASTNQTSMYLCASSFRNFYEQYFGPGTRLTVT.